This T cell receptor beta chain was profiled in a study of CD8 T cells in Susac syndrome. RNA totalling about 0.45 to 1 ug underwent reverse transcription with random hexamers. TCRdb reanalysed the immunoSEQ multiplex PCR reads using MiXCR and keeps one entry per CDR3 protein. The table shows 120,000 to 150,000 distinct CDR3 sequences, with roughly 95% occurring only once. The authors sequenced TCR beta from blood CD8+ and CD4+ T cells. Included as multiple sclerosis controls were treatment-naive patients who had stable or active relapsing-remitting disease. V was trimmed by 6 bases and J by 4 bases, leaving 12 bases between them. CDR1 MNHNY and CDR2 SVGAGI come from the germline V gene (reference sequence). The CDR3 is 13 residues long.

V usage is TRBV6-6 and J usage is TRBJ1-1; D not resolved. The sequence was obtained from a human donor with multiple sclerosis. The specimen was CD4+ T cells from PBMCs. The CDR3 DNA reads as TGTGCCAGCAGCCCTTCCCAGGCCACTGAAGCTTTCTTT. Protein sequence: CASSPSQATEAFF.